This passage covers 30 T cell receptor beta chains from one sample sequenced in a study of identical twins. TCRdb processed the 5' RACE reads anew with MiXCR; each CDR3 protein has one entry. The table has 350,000 to 400,000 distinct CDR3 sequences, approximately 9.1% seen once. Sequencing was performed on naive T cells sorted from blood. The receptors were sampled from a woman between 50 and 59 years old in good health.

The rearrangement uses TRBV6-5 and TRBJ1-2; TRBD1 matches 9 bases. The V gene's germline CDR1 is MNHEY and CDR2 SVGAGI. The CDR3 has 15 residues. After removal of 6 bases from V and 5 bases from J, the junction contained 10 bases not matched to a gene. The CDR3 nucleotides are TGTGCCAGCAGCCCACCCGGACAGGGGATTTATGGCTACACCTTC. This translates into CASSPPGQGIYGYTF.

This clonotype has at least ten counts. The rearrangement joins TRBV27 to TRBJ1-5; D remains ambiguous. CDR1 is MNHEY, CDR2 SMNVEV, per germline (reference sequence). The CDR3 has 15 amino acids. The V end was cut by 0 bases, the J end by 1 base, with 7 bases between. CDR3 protein: CASSLSSGSNQPQHF. The CDR3 DNA is TGTGCCAGCAGTTTATCATCGGGGAGCAATCAGCCCCAGCATTTT.

Many counts were recorded for this clonotype. This chain uses TRBV6-1 with TRBJ1-5; D unresolved. Germline CDR1 and CDR2: MNHNS and SASEGT. The CDR3 totals 14 residues. V was pared by 6 bases and J by 4 bases, with 13 bases between. CDR3 loop: CASRAMTWNQPQHF. DNA of the CDR3: TGTGCCAGCAGGGCGATGACGTGGAATCAGCCCCAGCATTTT.

The rearrangement uses TRBV7-3 and TRBJ2-1; D gene uncertain. Trimming removed 4 bases from V and 8 bases from J, with 9 bases in between. The CDR3 spans 12 residues. Germline CDR1 is SGHTA and CDR2 is FQGTGA. Written as DNA, the CDR3 is TGTGCCAGCAGCTCCCCCCCGGATGAGCAGTTCTTC. Translation: CASSSPPDEQFF.

V gene TRBV12-3 or TRBV12-4 combines with J gene TRBJ1-5; 7 bases are a match to TRBD1. The CDR3 is made up of 14 amino acids. The trim removed 5 bases at V and 4 bases at J, leaving 5 bases unmatched. In DNA, the CDR3 is TGTGCCAGCAGTGCACAGGGGCGGAATCAGCCCCAGCATTTT. This codes for CASSAQGRNQPQHF.

This clonotype has more than one count but fewer than ten. The J gene is TRBJ2-3, the V gene TRBV12-3 or TRBV12-4; a possible D gene is TRBD2 (5 bases). CDR3 length: 15 residues. V was pared by 5 bases and J by 2 bases, with 14 bases between. CDR3: CASSPGRRITDTQYF. Written as DNA, the CDR3 is TGTGCCAGCAGTCCAGGACGGAGGATCACAGATACGCAGTATTTT.

At least ten counts were recorded for this clonotype. V is TRBV11-1 and J is TRBJ2-4; no definite D call. V was pared by 1 base and J by 5 bases, with 9 bases between. In germline, CDR1 is SGHAT, CDR2 FQDESV (reference sequence). The CDR3 consists of 14 residues. The CDR3 protein is CASSLGLAENIQYF. The CDR3 DNA reads as TGTGCCAGCAGCTTAGGGTTGGCAGAAAACATTCAGTACTTC.

This clonotype was observed a few times. This chain links TRBV12-3 or TRBV12-4 with TRBJ2-1, with 12 bases that match TRBD2. V was pared by 1 base and J by 6 bases, with 4 bases of the junction left unmatched. The CDR3 contains 16 residues. Written as DNA, the CDR3 is TGTGCCAGCAGTTTAGTCCTAGCGGGAGGGCTCAATGAGCAGTTCTTC. Amino acid sequence: CASSLVLAGGLNEQFF.

Only a few counts were recorded for this clonotype. The rearrangement links TRBV4-1 to TRBJ2-5; no reliable D call. The CDR3 loop spans 14 amino acids. The germline V gene encodes CDR1 MGHRA and CDR2 YSYEKL. Trimming took off 0 bases at V and 8 bases at J, with 13 bases between the two ends. The CDR3 nucleotides are TGCGCCAGCAGCCAAGATCGCCAGATGGAAACCCAGTACTTC. Its translation: CASSQDRQMETQYF.

On this clonotype: A junction end diverges from the germline sequence, so it may reflect a read error. This chain joins TRBV4-2 and TRBJ1-1, with 9 bases lining up with TRBD1. The V gene's germline CDR1 is LGHNA and CDR2 YNFKEQ. The CDR3 runs to 17 residues. CDR3 nucleotide sequence: TGTGCCAGCAGCCAAGATTTACAGGGGGCCTGGAACACTGACGCTTTCTTT. Protein: CASSQDLQGAWNTDAFF.

The chain uses TRBV29-1 and TRBJ2-7; perhaps D is TRBD1 or TRBD2 (5 bases each). The germline CDR1 and CDR2 sequences are SQVTM and ANQGSEA. V was pared by 0 bases and J by 7 bases, with 10 bases between. The CDR3 loop spans 12 amino acids. CDR3 sequence (DNA): TGCAGCGTTGAAGAAGAGGGGCTTGAGCAGTACGTC. Amino acids: CSVEEEGLEQYV.

J is TRBJ2-2 and V is TRBV12-3 or TRBV12-4; 9 nucleotides agree with TRBD2. With 5 bases clipped from V and 6 bases from J, the junction kept 10 bases outside the gene matches. The CDR3 loop spans 16 amino acids. This chain's CDR3 is CASSPWGAGGSGELFF. CDR3 nucleotides: TGTGCCAGCAGTCCCTGGGGAGCGGGAGGCTCCGGGGAGCTGTTTTTT.

The rearrangement uses TRBV7-8 and TRBJ1-1, with 7 bases that match TRBD1. The V gene's germline CDR1 is SGHVS and CDR2 FQNEAQ. The junction had 10 bases not matched to a gene; V was cut back by 5 bases and J by 7 bases. The CDR3 extends over 14 amino acids. In nucleotides, the CDR3 is TGTGCCAGCAGCGCCCAGACAGGGATCATTGAAGCTTTCTTT. Protein: CASSAQTGIIEAFF.

This clonotype was observed at least ten times. The chain has TRBV6-5 and TRBJ2-1; 7 nucleotides line up with TRBD2. Germline assignment: CDR1 MNHEY and CDR2 SVGAGI. V lost 4 bases and J lost 4; bases outside the gene matches: 7. The CDR3 is made up of 15 amino acids. CDR3 coding DNA: TGTGCCAGCAGTTCCCGACTAGCTGTTTACAATGAGCAGTTCTTC. Amino acids: CASSSRLAVYNEQFF.

Only a few counts were recorded for this clonotype. V is TRBV4-2 and J is TRBJ2-3; 13 bases fit TRBD2. V lost 4 bases and J lost 14; bases outside the gene matches: 12. The CDR3 sequence is 15 residues long. CDR1 is LGHNA and CDR2 is YNFKEQ in the germline V gene. The CDR3: CASSPLGLAGAFVYF. DNA for the CDR3: TGTGCCAGCAGCCCTCTAGGACTAGCGGGAGCGTTTGTGTATTTT.

The V and J genes are TRBV7-9 and TRBJ2-7; a weak D match, TRBD2 (5 bases). The CDR3 loop spans 13 amino acids. CDR1 is SEHNR and CDR2 is FQNEAQ in the germline V gene (reference sequence). The DNA of the CDR3 is TGTGTCCCGGGAACTCCACTATCGAGGGAGCAGTACTTC. This encodes CVPGTPLSREQYF.

The chain combines TRBV15 with TRBJ1-4, with D unclear. Per the germline V gene, CDR1 is LNHNV and CDR2 is YYDKDF (reference sequence). The CDR3 has 15 amino acids. The V gene lost 2 bases and the J gene lost 8 bases, with 15 bases spanning the gap. CDR3 sequence (DNA): TGTGCCACCAGCAGAAAGTCGGGTATAGGGGAAAAACTGTTTTTT. Its translation is CATSRKSGIGEKLFF.

This clonotype was found many times. This rearrangement joins TRBV21-1 to TRBJ2-7. TRBV21-1 is shown as a pseudogene. The length of the CDR3 is 16 residues. The CDR3 protein is CASSNVVYRVSYEQYF. The CDR3 region has the DNA TGTGCCAGCAGCAACGTTGTGTACAGAGTTTCCTACGAGCAGTACTTC.

This clonotype was observed a few times. The chain carries TRBV5-1 and TRBJ2-1; 7 nucleotides align to TRBD2. The ends lost 4 bases at V and 3 bases at J; junction bases unmatched: 13. CDR3 length: 17 residues. Germline V gives CDR1 SGHRS, CDR2 YFSETQ. Here the CDR3 DNA reads TGCGCCAGCAGCCCGGGGACTACCGCTATAAACTACAATGAGCAGTTCTTC. It encodes CASSPGTTAINYNEQFF.

This clonotype has just a few counts. CDR3 sequence: CASSILINTQYF. The DNA for the CDR3 is TGTGCCAGCAGTATTCTTATAAATACGCAGTATTTT. The chain carries TRBV12-3 or TRBV12-4 and TRBJ2-3, with no clear D. Trimming shortened V by 5 bases and J by 7 bases, and 10 bases separated the two germline ends. This CDR3 is 12 amino acids long.

This clonotype was picked up one time. Because the CDR3 is missing its conserved closing phenylalanine or tryptophan, this is likely a read error. This chain connects TRBV10-3 to TRBJ1-2; D is unclear. CDR1 and CDR2 (germline): ENHRY, SYGVKD. The CDR3 has 14 residues. V was shortened by 7 bases and J by 1 base, with 13 bases between the two germline ends. The CDR3 DNA sequence: TGTGCCATCATGCACCGGGATGGTAACTATGGCTACACCTCC. Amino acid sequence: CAIMHRDGNYGYTS.

The J gene is TRBJ1-4, the V gene TRBV15; D is ambiguous. The CDR3 has 15 amino acids. Germline V lookup: CDR1 LNHNV, CDR2 YYDKDF (reference sequence). V was trimmed by 0 bases and J by 8 bases, leaving 13 bases between them. This CDR3 reads CATSRDVGSQEKLFF. CDR3 sequence (DNA): TGTGCCACCAGCAGAGATGTCGGCAGTCAAGAAAAACTGTTTTTT.

This clonotype has more than one count but fewer than ten. The V gene is TRBV18, the J gene TRBJ2-7, with TRBD1 matching over 7 bases. The germline V gene has CDR1 KGHSH and CDR2 LQKENI. The CDR3 runs 14 residues. V shed 6 bases, J shed 2 bases, and the junction held 7 bases outside the gene matches. DNA for the CDR3: TGTGCCAGCTCCGTGGACAGGCTTACCTACGAGCAGTACTTC. Protein product: CASSVDRLTYEQYF.

This clonotype was detected ten times or more. This sequence joins TRBV12-3 or TRBV12-4 and TRBJ1-1; D unresolved. Trimming left V 6 bases short and J 1 base short, with 9 bases between. CDR3 length equals 13 residues. The CDR3 DNA sequence: TGTGCCAGCAGCCTTGGGGAGAACACTGAAGCTTTCTTT. Translated: CASSLGENTEAFF.

The V gene is TRBV12-3 or TRBV12-4, the J gene TRBJ1-1; the D gene is possibly TRBD1 (6 bases). This CDR3 is built from 15 residues. The V gene lost 5 bases and the J gene lost 2 bases, with 15 bases spanning the gap. The CDR3 reads CASSPIRGGNTEAFF. The DNA of the CDR3 is TGTGCCAGCAGTCCGATAAGAGGGGGAAACACTGAAGCTTTCTTT.

This clonotype was picked up many times. The chain has TRBV12-3 or TRBV12-4 and TRBJ1-1; D uncertain. The V and J ends lost 5 bases and 1 base respectively, with 8 bases between them. The CDR3 spans 13 residues. The CDR3, as DNA: TGTGCCAGCAGTACTGGCGGGAACACTGAAGCTTTCTTT. This gives the protein CASSTGGNTEAFF.

This rearrangement joins TRBV30 to TRBJ1-1; 9 bases agree with TRBD1. Looked up from germline, CDR1 is GTSNPN and CDR2 is SVGIG (reference sequence). V lost 3 bases and J lost 4; bases outside the gene matches: 0. The CDR3 contains 12 residues. CDR3 bases: TGTGCCTGGAGGACAGGGGGCACTGAAGCTTTCTTT. Its translation is CAWRTGGTEAFF.

In this sample, this clonotype turned up a few times. V and J are TRBV27 and TRBJ2-7, with TRBD2 matching 14 bases. Trimming at V came to 5 bases and at J to 6 bases, leaving 6 bases not matched to a gene. The CDR3 contains 15 residues. Germline-derived CDR1 and CDR2 are MNHEY and SMNVEV (reference sequence). As DNA, the CDR3 is TGTGCCAGCAGTCCGTCGACTAGCGGGAGGGCCGAGCAGTACGTC. Its translation is CASSPSTSGRAEQYV.

This clonotype was found many times. CDR3 loop: CASSFIGVTDTQYF. The CDR3 nucleotides read TGTGCCAGCAGCTTCATAGGGGTCACAGATACGCAGTATTTT. The chain employs TRBV11-2 and TRBJ2-3, with a tentative D call TRBD1 (5 bases). The V end was cut by 3 bases, the J end by 2 bases, with 9 bases between. Per germline, CDR1 SGHAT and CDR2 FQNNGV. The CDR3 extends over 14 amino acids. The full variable domain, its missing parts supplied by reference TRBV11-2 and TRBJ2-3, is EAGVAQSPRYKIIEKRQSVAFWCNPISGHATLYWYQQILGQGPKLLIQFQNNGVVDDSQLPKDRFSAERLKGVDSTLKIQPAKLEDSAVYLCASSFIGVTDTQYFGPGTRLTVL.

The V call is TRBV3-1, the J call TRBJ2-5; D gene ambiguous. The CDR3 sequence is 14 residues long. Germline CDR1 reads LGHDT; CDR2 reads YNNKEL (reference sequence). V lost 4 bases, J lost 8 bases, and 17 bases lay in between. CDR3 residues: CASSPSRLRRTQYF. DNA of the CDR3: TGTGCCAGCAGCCCTAGTAGGTTGCGGAGAACCCAGTACTTC.